The 29 T cell receptor beta chains listed next were all sequenced from one sample in a study of OX40 agonist ivuxolimab in advanced cancers. Libraries were made using the immunoSEQ multiplex PCR assay. This is the immuneACCESS table as TCRdb keeps it, with only in-frame sequences that have V and J called. A part of the clones is gone; compared with another copy, unresolved V genes explain less than half, and the rest is unexplained. The sample table holds approximately 100,000 clones, of which less than 95% were seen once. About 1.5% of the sample is taken by the ten largest. This sample comprised CD4+ or CD8+ T cells sorted from blood, obtained in a trial of the OX40 agonist ivuxolimab. Receptor source: an adult with an advanced solid tumor such as melanoma, head and neck, liver or kidney cancer.

The V call is TRBV19, the J call TRBJ2-7; 7 positions agree with TRBD1. The CDR3 totals 15 residues. Germline V gene lookup returns CDR1 LNHDA and CDR2 SQIVND (reference sequence). With 5 bases clipped from V and 2 bases from J, the junction kept 9 bases outside the gene matches. CDR3 amino acids: CASSHNRDSAYEQYF. The CDR3 DNA follows: TGTGCCAGTAGTCACAACCGGGACAGCGCCTACGAGCAGTACTTC.

The rearrangement links TRBV6-6 to TRBJ2-6; D uncertain. With 2 bases removed from V and 1 base from J, the gap between germline ends came to 6 bases. In germline, CDR1 is MNHNY, CDR2 SVGAGI (reference sequence). The CDR3 length is 15 residues. The CDR3 sequence: CASSYELSGANVLTF. CDR3 bases: TGTGCCAGCAGTTACGAATTATCTGGGGCCAACGTCCTGACTTTC.

The J gene is TRBJ2-7, the V gene TRBV5-1; weak D call: TRBD2 (5 bases). CDR3 length: 16 residues. The V end was cut by 0 bases, the J end by 0 bases, with 13 bases between. Germline values: CDR1 SGHRS, CDR2 YFSETQ. CDR3 nucleotide sequence: TGCGCCAGCAGCTTGGACGCGGGCCGGAGCTCCTACGAGCAGTACTTC. Encoded protein: CASSLDAGRSSYEQYF. The entire variable domain, with the rest obtained from reference TRBV5-1 and TRBJ2-7, is as follows: KAGVTQTPRYLIKTRGQQVTLSCSPISGHRSVSWYQQTPGQGLQFLFEYFSETQRNKGNFPGRFSGRQFSNSRSEMNVSTLELGDSALYLCASSLDAGRSSYEQYFGPGTRLTVT.

J is TRBJ2-3 and V is TRBV7-2; D is undetermined. Per the germline V gene, CDR1 is SGHTA and CDR2 is FQGNSA. The CDR3 has 13 residues. Deletions cut 0 bases from V and 6 bases from J, with 7 bases between. CDR3 nucleotides: TGTGCCAGCAGCTTAGCGGCCCGGGATACGCAGTATTTT. Translated, it gives CASSLAARDTQYF.

This clone has just one count. V gene TRBV29-1 combines with J gene TRBJ2-7; TRBD1 might be the D (6 bases). The germline V gene encodes CDR1 SQVTM and CDR2 ANQGSEA. The CDR3 is 14 residues long. The V gene lost 6 bases and the J gene lost 6 bases, with 21 bases spanning the gap. The DNA of the CDR3 is TGCAGCGTCAGGAAGGGGGAAATGAGGGTCGAGCAGTACTTC. Translated, it gives CSVRKGEMRVEQYF.

This clone has more than one count but fewer than ten. CDR3 DNA sequence: TGTGCCAGCAGCTTAGGACAGGGGGCGGGCTTGACAGGAGAGACCCAGTACTTC. This translates into CASSLGQGAGLTGETQYF. The chain has TRBV11-2 and TRBJ2-5; 10 nucleotides line up with TRBD1. The junction had 12 bases not matched to a gene; V was cut back by 1 base and J by 4 bases. The CDR3 runs 18 residues. Germline CDR1 is SGHAT and CDR2 is FQNNGV.

J is TRBJ2-1 and V is TRBV7-2, with D maybe TRBD1 (6 bases). CDR1 and CDR2 from the germline V gene are SGHTA and FQGNSA. This CDR3 has 15 amino acids. V gave up 2 bases and J gave up 5 bases, with 13 bases separating them. CDR3 in DNA: TGTGCCAGCAGCTTAAGGGCAGGGGCCGACAATGAGCAGTTCTTC. Amino acids: CASSLRAGADNEQFF.

This rearrangement joins TRBV18 to TRBJ2-7; D is possibly TRBD2 (6 bases). The germline V gene encodes CDR1 KGHSH and CDR2 LQKENI. The CDR3 runs to 16 residues. Trimming left V 2 bases short and J 2 bases short, with 16 bases between. The chain's CDR3 is CASSPSAGTIAYEQYF. For the CDR3, the DNA is TGTGCCAGCTCACCATCTGCGGGGACGATCGCCTACGAGCAGTACTTC.

The V and J genes are TRBV19 and TRBJ2-1; 7 bases are shared with TRBD2. This CDR3 contains 12 residues. Germline V gives CDR1 LNHDA, CDR2 SQIVND (reference sequence). V shed 5 bases and J 11 bases; nucleotides not matched to a gene: 6. The CDR3 nucleotides read TGTGCCAGTAGTGGTACTAGCGTTCAGCAGTTCTTC. Translated: CASSGTSVQQFF.

CDR3 loop: CAFRTLGLAGYTDTQYF. The DNA for the CDR3 is TGTGCCTTCCGCACCCTGGGACTAGCGGGCTACACAGATACGCAGTATTTT. This chain joins TRBV30 and TRBJ2-3, with TRBD2 identical over 12 bases. Germline CDR1 and CDR2: GTSNPN and SVGIG (reference sequence). Unmatched junction bases numbered 13, after V lost 7 bases and J lost 2 bases. This CDR3 is 17 amino acids long.

As DNA, the CDR3 is TGTGCCAGCAGCTCCAGGCTAGCGGGCAGCAATGAGCAGTTCTTC. Translating gives CASSSRLAGSNEQFF. The chain employs TRBV7-3 and TRBJ2-1, with TRBD2 matching 8 bases. CDR1 is SGHTA, CDR2 FQGTGA, per germline. Trimming removed 4 bases from V and 6 bases from J; junction bases left unmatched: 8. CDR3 length: 15 amino acids. Looking up the rest from reference TRBV7-3 and TRBJ2-1 gives the full variable domain: GAGVSQTPSNKVTEKGKYVELRCDPISGHTALYWYRQSLGQGPEFLIYFQGTGAADDSGLPNDRFFAVRPEGSVSTLKIQRTERGDSAVYLCASSSRLAGSNEQFFGPGTRLTVL.

V usage is TRBV11-3 and J usage is TRBJ2-5; D not resolved. Looked up from germline, CDR1 is SGHNT and CDR2 is YENEEA. The CDR3 runs to 13 residues. The V end lost 2 bases, the J end lost 1 base, and 5 bases lay between the germline ends. The CDR3 DNA is TGTGCCAGCAGCTTAACGCGCCAAGAGACCCAGTACTTC. Translated: CASSLTRQETQYF.

The V gene is TRBV5-1, the J gene TRBJ1-2, with 9 bases lining up with TRBD1. This CDR3 contains 14 residues. Germline values: CDR1 SGHRS, CDR2 YFSETQ. The J segment lost 7 bases and the V segment lost 1 base, leaving 5 bases of the junction unmatched. CDR3 DNA sequence: TGCGCCAGCAGCTTGACAGGGGGCGATGCTGGCTACACCTTC. Protein: CASSLTGGDAGYTF.

The J gene is TRBJ1-2, the V gene TRBV14; no firm D call. The CDR3 length is 15 residues. CDR1 and CDR2 (germline): SGHDN, FVKESK. V was cut by 5 bases and J by 1 base, with 14 bases left in between. CDR3 DNA sequence: TGTGCCAGCAGCTTAGGATTGGCCGTTAACTATGGCTACACCTTC. Its protein product is CASSLGLAVNYGYTF.

This clone appeared once. The chain has TRBV9 and TRBJ2-3, with 10 bases fitting TRBD2. The CDR3 sequence is 19 residues long. Germline CDR1 and CDR2: SGDLS and YYNGEE. V shed 4 bases, J shed 0 bases, and the junction held 14 bases outside the gene matches. For the CDR3, the DNA is TGTGCCAGCAGCAACCCCGGACTAGCGGCCAAAGCGAGCACAGATACGCAGTATTTT. This sequence encodes CASSNPGLAAKASTDTQYF.

This clone has only one observation. This chain uses TRBV9 with TRBJ2-1, with no clear D. This CDR3 has 17 residues. Germline CDR1 is SGDLS and CDR2 is YYNGEE. V lost 0 bases to trimming and J lost 0 bases, with 13 bases between them. The CDR3 region has the DNA TGTGCCAGCAGCGTAGGGCAAGCCGTAAGCTCCTACAATGAGCAGTTCTTC. This translates into CASSVGQAVSSYNEQFF.

A single count supports this clone. The V gene is TRBV10-3, the J gene TRBJ1-3; maybe TRBD1 (6 bases). Trimming pared 0 bases from V and 0 bases from J, leaving 12 bases between. The CDR3 length is 17 residues. The V gene's germline CDR1 is ENHRY and CDR2 SYGVKD. The CDR3 DNA follows: TGTGCCATCAGTGAGTCAGGGGGACGGAGCTCTGGAAACACCATATATTTT. It encodes CAISESGGRSSGNTIYF.

Concerning this clone itself: The sample contains more than one DNA sequence encoding this CDR3. The rearrangement joins TRBV11-3 to TRBJ2-5, with unresolved D. This CDR3 is 12 amino acids long. Germline loops: CDR1 SGHNT, CDR2 YENEEA. The V and J ends lost 1 base and 4 bases respectively, with 4 bases between them. The DNA for the CDR3 is TGTGCCAGCAGCTTAGTAAGAGAGACCCAGTACTTC. This translates into CASSLVRETQYF.

This chain uses TRBV9 with TRBJ2-7; D is possibly TRBD2 (6 bases). This CDR3 spans 15 amino acids. Trimming took 5 bases from V and 1 from J, leaving 16 bases between them. In germline, CDR1 is SGDLS, CDR2 YYNGEE. The CDR3 region is CASRVRRRGSYEQYF. CDR3 nucleotides: TGTGCCAGCAGGGTGAGGAGGCGGGGATCCTACGAGCAGTACTTC.

The chain couples TRBV7-2 to TRBJ2-3; no clear D gene. The V gene's germline CDR1 is SGHTA and CDR2 FQGNSA. Trimming cost V 1 base and J 2 bases, with 7 bases left between them. The CDR3 has 14 residues. CDR3 DNA sequence: TGTGCCAGCAGCTTAGGACTGTCCACAGATACGCAGTATTTT. Its translation is CASSLGLSTDTQYF.

CDR3 in amino acids: CASSLAGQGPMDTQYF. In DNA form, the CDR3 reads TGTGCCAGCAGCTTAGCGGGACAGGGGCCCATGGATACGCAGTATTTT. The chain combines TRBV7-2 with TRBJ2-3; 10 bases agree with TRBD1. The CDR3 covers 16 residues. Germline V gene data show CDR1 as SGHTA and CDR2 as FQGNSA. V shed 0 bases, J shed 6 bases, and the junction held 6 bases outside the gene matches.

The V gene is TRBV2, the J gene TRBJ2-1, with D possibly being TRBD2 (7 bases). V was shortened by 0 bases and J by 6 bases, with 24 bases between the two germline ends. CDR1 SNHLY and CDR2 FYNNEI come from the germline V gene. The CDR3 is 19 amino acids. CDR3 coding DNA: TGTGCCAGCAGTGAAGCGCTAACCGGGGGGCTGACGCCCCCCAATGAGCAGTTCTTC. This gives the protein CASSEALTGGLTPPNEQFF.

This chain uses TRBV6-1 with TRBJ1-2, with D maybe TRBD1 (5 bases). Trimming took 0 bases from V and 5 from J, leaving 10 bases between them. The CDR3 extends over 14 amino acids. Germline V gene lookup returns CDR1 MNHNS and CDR2 SASEGT. The CDR3 nucleotides read TGTGCCAGCAGTGAAGCAACGGACATATATGGCTACACCTTC. It translates to CASSEATDIYGYTF.

Here the CDR3 reads CASSTGSSGRTQETQYF. In DNA, the CDR3 is TGTGCCAGCAGCACCGGTTCTAGCGGGAGAACTCAAGAGACCCAGTACTTC. V is TRBV4-2 and J is TRBJ2-5, with 10 bases lining up with TRBD2. CDR1 and CDR2 from the germline V gene are LGHNA and YNFKEQ. There are 17 residues in the CDR3. V dropped 5 bases and J dropped 2; count of bases not matched to a gene: 11.

V is TRBV2 and J is TRBJ1-1; no clear D. Germline V gene lookup returns CDR1 SNHLY and CDR2 FYNNEI. Trimming left V 4 bases short and J 4 bases short, with 7 bases between. This CDR3 region has 12 residues. The CDR3 DNA reads as TGTGCCAGCAGTGGAGGCCTCACTGAAGCTTTCTTT. This encodes CASSGGLTEAFF.

This clone was recorded once. The chain carries TRBV7-8 and TRBJ1-2, with a possible D match to TRBD1 (5 bases). This CDR3 region has 16 residues. Germline CDR1 reads SGHVS; CDR2 reads FQNEAQ. Trimming pared 2 bases from V and 2 bases from J, leaving 15 bases between. The CDR3 reads CASSLFPGSSNYGYTF. For the CDR3, the DNA is TGTGCCAGCAGCTTATTCCCAGGGAGTTCAAACTATGGCTACACCTTC.

The chain has TRBV7-9 and TRBJ2-5, with 7 bases matching TRBD2. The CDR3 consists of 13 residues. CDR1 and CDR2 from the germline V gene are SEHNR and FQNEAQ (reference sequence). V dropped 7 bases and J dropped 3; count of bases not matched to a gene: 5. CDR3 protein: CASTRSGKETQYF. Written as DNA, the CDR3 is TGTGCCAGCACTCGGAGCGGGAAAGAGACCCAGTACTTC.

The V and J genes are TRBV10-3 and TRBJ2-3; TRBD1 is a possible D gene (5 bases). V lost 4 bases to trimming and J lost 2 bases, with 16 bases between them. The CDR3 totals 16 residues. The germline V gene has CDR1 ENHRY and CDR2 SYGVKD. CDR3 DNA sequence: TGTGCCATCAGTGGAACAGGCGGTGGTTTCACAGATACGCAGTATTTT. It translates to CAISGTGGGFTDTQYF.

This chain joins TRBV4-1 and TRBJ1-6; weak D call: TRBD1 (5 bases). V shed 0 bases and J shed 11 bases, with 17 bases lying between them. Germline CDR1 is MGHRA and CDR2 is YSYEKL. The CDR3 length is 16 residues. CDR3 DNA sequence: TGCGCCAGCAGCCAAGAGGAAGGGGTTTCGGTGACACCCCTCCACTTT. Its translation is CASSQEEGVSVTPLHF.